The 26 T cell receptor beta chains reported below all come from one sample, sequenced in a study of shared clonotypes between healthy human individuals. Generated by immunoSEQ multiplex PCR, the TCRdb table keeps only in-frame clones and is missing some. The repertoire has 2 million to 2.5 million clones, roughly 95% of them found once; the top ten carry less than 0.15%. The sequencing input was naive CD4+ T cells sorted from blood. Subset in this sample: CD45RA+ positively selected. The receptors were sampled from a man in his late teens or twenties in good health.

The V call is TRBV28, the J call TRBJ2-5, with D tentatively TRBD1 (6 bases). This CDR3 has 15 amino acids. CDR1 MDHEN and CDR2 SYDVKM come from the germline V gene. Between the trimmed V and J ends, which lost 7 bases and 1 base, there was a span of 16 bases. CDR3 sequence reads: CASTHARGTQETQYF. The CDR3 nucleotides read TGTGCCAGCACGCACGCCAGGGGCACCCAAGAGACCCAGTACTTC.

The chain employs TRBV6-1 and TRBJ2-7; D may match TRBD1 or TRBD2 (7 bases each). The CDR3 is 18 amino acids. Trimming pared 0 bases from V and 6 bases from J, leaving 24 bases between. The germline CDR1 and CDR2 sequences are MNHNS and SASEGT. In DNA form, the CDR3 reads TGTGCCAGCAGTGAAGCGGGGGGGACAGCGGCCTTTAGGGGCGAGCAGTACTTC. Encoded protein: CASSEAGGTAAFRGEQYF.

The chain couples TRBV6-5 to TRBJ2-7, with 8 bases fitting TRBD1. The CDR3 consists of 16 residues. Trimming took 0 bases from V and 3 from J; bases not matched to a gene: 7. The germline V gene encodes CDR1 MNHEY and CDR2 SVGAGI. This chain's CDR3 is CASSYSKDRVGYEQYF. The DNA of the CDR3 is TGTGCCAGCAGTTACTCTAAGGACAGGGTCGGCTACGAGCAGTACTTC.

The J gene is TRBJ2-2, the V gene TRBV28, with 8 bases identical to TRBD1. The germline V gene has CDR1 MDHEN and CDR2 SYDVKM. This CDR3 has 15 residues. Unmatched junction bases numbered 6, after V lost 5 bases and J lost 4 bases. The CDR3 loop reads CASSPATGATGELFF. The CDR3 DNA follows: TGTGCCAGCAGTCCCGCGACAGGGGCCACCGGGGAGCTGTTTTTT.

This sequence joins TRBV2 and TRBJ2-7; D gene unclear. Germline V gene data show CDR1 as SNHLY and CDR2 as FYNNEI. CDR3 length: 14 amino acids. The V gene lost 6 bases and the J gene lost 1 base, with 13 bases spanning the gap. CDR3 bases: TGTGCCAGCAGGGCATTACAAGGGTCCTACGAGCAGTACTTC. Protein: CASRALQGSYEQYF. Full variable domain (remainder filled in from reference TRBV2 and TRBJ2-7): EPEVTQTPSHQVTQMGQEVILRCVPISNHLYFYWYRQILGQKVEFLVSFYNNEISEKSEIFDDQFSVERPDGSNFTLKIRSTKLEDSAMYFCASRALQGSYEQYFGPGTRLTVT.

The chain recombines TRBV10-2 with TRBJ1-3, with no clear D. Deletions cut 2 bases from V and 0 bases from J, with 14 bases between. The CDR3 has 17 amino acids. Germline CDR1 reads WSHSY; CDR2 reads SAAADI. The CDR3: CASSEPGSDFSGNTIYF. The CDR3 coding sequence is TGCGCCAGCAGTGAGCCGGGGAGCGACTTCTCTGGAAACACCATATATTTT.

The chain is built from TRBV6-1 and TRBJ1-5; 8 bases line up with TRBD1. Unmatched junction bases numbered 12, after V lost 3 bases and J lost 2 bases. Germline V gives CDR1 MNHNS, CDR2 SASEGT. The CDR3 totals 18 residues. CDR3 loop: CASSDGQGQQDRNQPQHF. The CDR3 nucleotides are TGTGCCAGCAGTGACGGACAGGGTCAGCAAGATCGCAATCAGCCCCAGCATTTT.

CDR3 protein: CASSYFGGTEAFF. DNA for the CDR3: TGTGCCAGCAGTTACTTCGGAGGGACTGAAGCTTTCTTT. The chain has TRBV6-6 and TRBJ1-1; D is uncertain. Germline V gene data show CDR1 as MNHNY and CDR2 as SVGAGI (reference sequence). The CDR3 spans 13 residues. The V gene lost 1 base and the J gene lost 5 bases, with 8 bases spanning the gap.

A word on this clone: At the DNA level, this CDR3 is encoded by other sequences in the same sample as well. The chain carries TRBV4-3 and TRBJ2-7; no clear D. This CDR3 has 13 amino acids. Germline CDR1 is LGHNA and CDR2 is YSLEER. V lost 0 bases to trimming and J lost 2 bases, with 5 bases between them. CDR3: CASSQDPTYEQYF. In DNA form, the CDR3 reads TGCGCCAGCAGCCAAGATCCCACCTACGAGCAGTACTTC.

The rearrangement links TRBV28 to TRBJ1-1; 8 bases are shared with TRBD1. V shed 7 bases, J shed 5 bases, and the junction held 12 bases outside the gene matches. CDR3 length: 15 amino acids. Germline V gene lookup returns CDR1 MDHEN and CDR2 SYDVKM. CDR3 residues: CASTLPDRGVTEAFF. The CDR3 coding sequence is TGTGCCAGCACCCTTCCAGACAGGGGCGTTACTGAAGCTTTCTTT.

The chain recombines TRBV29-1 with TRBJ1-1; D is undetermined. CDR1 SQVTM and CDR2 ANQGSEA come from the germline V gene. Trimming removed 6 bases at V and 0 bases at J, with 17 bases between. This CDR3 comprises 15 residues. The CDR3 reads CSVPRPAALNTEAFF. The CDR3 nucleotides read TGCAGCGTGCCTAGACCCGCGGCCTTGAACACTGAAGCTTTCTTT.

The CDR3 sequence: CAISAGTGRTDTQYF. In DNA, the CDR3 is TGTGCCATCAGTGCCGGGACAGGCCGCACAGATACGCAGTATTTT. The rearrangement uses TRBV10-3 and TRBJ2-3, with 8 bases that match TRBD1. CDR1 is ENHRY and CDR2 is SYGVKD in the germline V gene. CDR3 length: 15 residues. V shed 4 bases and J 1 base; nucleotides not matched to a gene: 4.

The rearrangement uses TRBV15 and TRBJ1-6, with D perhaps TRBD1 (6 bases). In germline, CDR1 is LNHNV, CDR2 YYDKDF (reference sequence). The germline V and J ends were trimmed by 2 bases and 10 bases, with 12 bases remaining between them. The CDR3 sequence is 14 residues long. The CDR3 DNA sequence: TGTGCCACCAGCAGACCAACAGGGAACTCACCCCTCCACTTT. Amino acids: CATSRPTGNSPLHF.

The J gene is TRBJ2-7, the V gene TRBV9; D perhaps matches TRBD1 (6 bases). The CDR3 sequence is 13 residues long. Per the germline V gene, CDR1 is SGDLS and CDR2 is YYNGEE. The V and J ends lost 4 bases and 4 bases respectively, with 12 bases between them. This chain's CDR3 is CASSSRDTYEQYF. The CDR3 bases are TGTGCCAGCAGCTCTCGGGACACTTACGAGCAGTACTTC.

The J gene is TRBJ1-6, the V gene TRBV7-9; 7 bases map to TRBD1. The CDR3 is 15 residues long. Looked up from germline, CDR1 is SEHNR and CDR2 is FQNEAQ (reference sequence). Trimming at V came to 5 bases and at J to 7 bases, leaving 8 bases not matched to a gene. This CDR3 is CASSQRTGNNSPLHF. The CDR3, as DNA: TGTGCCAGCAGCCAGAGGACAGGAAACAATTCACCCCTCCACTTT.

V usage is TRBV19 and J usage is TRBJ1-2; TRBD1 matches at 11 bases. Germline V gene data show CDR1 as LNHDA and CDR2 as SQIVND (reference sequence). V gave up 7 bases and J gave up 3 bases; unmatched junction bases: 13. This CDR3 is 17 amino acids long. CDR3 bases: TGTGCCAGTACCCCAACCGGGACAGGGGGAAGTTACTATGGCTACACCTTC. Translated, it gives CASTPTGTGGSYYGYTF.

The V call is TRBV9, the J call TRBJ2-1, with TRBD2 matching 14 bases. Germline V gives CDR1 SGDLS, CDR2 YYNGEE. The CDR3 loop spans 16 amino acids. J gave up 6 bases and V 4 bases, and 6 bases lay outside the gene matches. The chain's CDR3 is CASSSLGTSGGNEQFF. CDR3 in DNA: TGTGCCAGCAGCTCTCTAGGGACTAGCGGGGGCAATGAGCAGTTCTTC.

The chain uses TRBV29-1 and TRBJ1-6; possibly TRBD1 for D (6 bases). The ends were cut back, 7 bases at V and 1 base at J, with 14 bases in the middle. The CDR3 totals 15 residues. Germline assignment: CDR1 SQVTM and CDR2 ANQGSEA. The CDR3, as DNA: TGCAGCGCTCGACAGGATGGGTCCTATAATTCACCCCTCCACTTT. Its protein product is CSARQDGSYNSPLHF.

The CDR3 protein is CASSLRGPDTQYF. The CDR3 region has the DNA TGTGCCAGCAGCTTGAGGGGTCCAGATACGCAGTATTTT. The chain has TRBV5-6 and TRBJ2-3; possible D gene TRBD1, 5 bases. Germline CDR1 is SGHDT and CDR2 is YYEEEE. CDR3 size: 13 residues. Trimming took 1 base from V and 4 from J, leaving 7 bases between them. Full variable domain (outside the CDR3, taken from reference TRBV5-6 and TRBJ2-3): DAGVTQSPTHLIKTRGQQVTLRCSPKSGHDTVSWYQQALGQGPQFIFQYYEEEERQRGNFPDRFSGHQFPNYSSELNVNALLLGDSALYLCASSLRGPDTQYFGPGTRLTVL.

The chain combines TRBV19 with TRBJ2-2; a weak D match, TRBD1 (6 bases). Trimming shortened V by 3 bases and J by 0 bases, and 14 bases separated the two germline ends. Per the germline V gene, CDR1 is LNHDA and CDR2 is SQIVND (reference sequence). CDR3 length equals 17 residues. DNA for the CDR3: TGTGCCAGTAGTATCAGGGGAACAGGGACGAACACCGGGGAGCTGTTTTTT. Translation gives CASSIRGTGTNTGELFF. The variable domain in full, completed from reference TRBV19 and TRBJ2-2, reads DGGITQSPKYLFRKEGQNVTLSCEQNLNHDAMYWYRQDPGQGLRLIYYSQIVNDFQKGDIAEGYSVSREKKESFPLTVTSAQKNPTAFYLCASSIRGTGTNTGELFFGEGSRLTVL.

The V gene is TRBV11-2, the J gene TRBJ2-3; D is possibly TRBD1 (6 bases). There are 12 residues in the CDR3. V was trimmed by 5 bases and J by 5 bases, leaving 8 bases between them. Germline V lookup: CDR1 SGHAT, CDR2 FQNNGV. The CDR3 sequence is CASSARGDTQYF. The CDR3 bases are TGTGCCAGCAGCGCCAGGGGAGATACGCAGTATTTT. Looking up the rest from reference TRBV11-2 and TRBJ2-3 gives the full variable domain: EAGVAQSPRYKIIEKRQSVAFWCNPISGHATLYWYQQILGQGPKLLIQFQNNGVVDDSQLPKDRFSAERLKGVDSTLKIQPAKLEDSAVYLCASSARGDTQYFGPGTRLTVL.

This clone occurred once. This chain links TRBV11-2 with TRBJ2-1; 13 bases match TRBD2. The junction had 11 bases not matched to a gene; V was cut back by 5 bases and J by 13 bases. CDR3 length: 15 residues. Germline-derived CDR1 and CDR2 are SGHAT and FQNNGV. CDR3: CASSLRLGLAGSQFF. CDR3 nucleotide sequence: TGTGCCAGCAGCCTTAGATTGGGACTAGCGGGATCCCAGTTCTTC.

V and J are TRBV10-2 and TRBJ2-2; TRBD2 aligns across 8 bases. CDR1 is WSHSY, CDR2 SAAADI, per germline. The CDR3 extends over 15 amino acids. J lost 2 bases, V lost 8 bases, and 7 bases had no gene match. The CDR3 spells CASSVTSVNTGELFF. The CDR3 DNA is TGCGCCAGCTCTGTGACTAGCGTTAACACCGGGGAGCTGTTTTTT.

The genes are TRBV2 and TRBJ1-1; possible D gene TRBD1, 5 bases. Germline lookup yields CDR1 SNHLY and CDR2 FYNNEI. Trimming removed 4 bases at V and 5 bases at J, with 11 bases between. The CDR3 runs 13 residues. The CDR3 DNA is TGTGCCAGCAGTGGCCGGGGGGGAACTGAAGCTTTCTTT. This gives the protein CASSGRGGTEAFF.

The chain combines TRBV30 with TRBJ1-6; D might be TRBD1 (5 bases). Trimming pared 4 bases from V and 7 bases from J, leaving 20 bases between. The CDR3 extends over 16 amino acids. Germline-derived CDR1 and CDR2 are GTSNPN and SVGIG (reference sequence). The CDR3 DNA reads TGTGCCTGGAAATCTCAATTTGAGGGGCGAAATTCACCCCTCCACTTT. Translated: CAWKSQFEGRNSPLHF.

The V and J genes are TRBV2 and TRBJ1-1; 10 bases align to TRBD1. The germline gives CDR1 SNHLY, CDR2 FYNNEI. There are 14 residues in the CDR3. Unmatched junction bases numbered 7, after V lost 6 bases and J lost 6 bases. In nucleotides, the CDR3 is TGTGCCAGCAGGCCGACAGGGGGCTCGGCTGAAGCTTTCTTT. Translated, it gives CASRPTGGSAEAFF.